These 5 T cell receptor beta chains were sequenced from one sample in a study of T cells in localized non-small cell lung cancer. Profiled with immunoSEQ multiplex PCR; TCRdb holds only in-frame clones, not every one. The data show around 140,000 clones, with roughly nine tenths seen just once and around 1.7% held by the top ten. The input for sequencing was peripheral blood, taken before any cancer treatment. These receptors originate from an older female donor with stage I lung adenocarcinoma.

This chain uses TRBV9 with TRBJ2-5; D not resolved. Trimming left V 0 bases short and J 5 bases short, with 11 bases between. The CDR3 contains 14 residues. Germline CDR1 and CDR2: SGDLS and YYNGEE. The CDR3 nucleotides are TGTGCCAGCAGCGTAGACCCCCGATTGGAGACCCAGTACTTC. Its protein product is CASSVDPRLETQYF. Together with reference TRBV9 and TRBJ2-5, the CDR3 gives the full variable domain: DSGVTQTPKHLITATGQRVTLRCSPRSGDLSVYWYQQSLDQGLQFLIQYYNGEERAKGNILERFSAQQFPDLHSELNLSSLELGDSALYFCASSVDPRLETQYFGPGTRLLVL.

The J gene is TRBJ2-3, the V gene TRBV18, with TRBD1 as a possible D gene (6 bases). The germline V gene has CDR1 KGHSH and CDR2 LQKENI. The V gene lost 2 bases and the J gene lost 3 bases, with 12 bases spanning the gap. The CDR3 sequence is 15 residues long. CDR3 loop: CASSPTGTRTDTQYF. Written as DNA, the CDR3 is TGTGCCAGCTCACCAACAGGGACGAGGACAGATACGCAGTATTTT.

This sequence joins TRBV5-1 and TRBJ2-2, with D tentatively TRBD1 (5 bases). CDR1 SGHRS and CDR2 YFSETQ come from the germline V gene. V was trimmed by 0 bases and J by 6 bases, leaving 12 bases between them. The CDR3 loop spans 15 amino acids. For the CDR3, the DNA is TGCGCCAGCAGCTTGGACCCGAAAGGGGCCGGGGAGCTGTTTTTT. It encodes CASSLDPKGAGELFF.

The CDR3 coding sequence is TGTGCCAGCAGCTTAGGATATCAGGGGGCGGGACAGCCCCAGCATTTT. Amino acid sequence: CASSLGYQGAGQPQHF. V gene TRBV7-2 combines with J gene TRBJ1-5, with 8 positions matching TRBD1. The V gene's germline CDR1 is SGHTA and CDR2 FQGNSA. The CDR3 consists of 16 residues. V shed 1 base, J shed 7 bases, and the junction held 9 bases outside the gene matches. The variable domain in full, completed from reference TRBV7-2 and TRBJ1-5, reads GAGVSQSPSNKVTEKGKDVELRCDPISGHTALYWYRQSLGQGLEFLIYFQGNSAPDKSGLPSDRFSAERTGGSVSTLTIQRTQQEDSAVYLCASSLGYQGAGQPQHFGDGTRLSIL.

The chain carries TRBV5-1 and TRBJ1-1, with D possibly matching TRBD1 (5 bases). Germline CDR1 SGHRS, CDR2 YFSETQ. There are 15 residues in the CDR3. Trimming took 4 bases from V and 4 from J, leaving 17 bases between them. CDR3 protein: CASSPGEGLSTEAFF. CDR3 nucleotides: TGCGCCAGCAGCCCGGGGGAGGGGCTGAGCACTGAAGCTTTCTTT.